Listed here are 16 T cell receptor beta chains from one sample, sequenced in a study of monozygotic twins with inflammatory bowel disease. No DNA is given; TCRdb re-called the 5' RACE reads and lists each CDR3 protein once. Its table lists 310,000 or so distinct CDR3 sequences. Source material: blood. The source is a human donor with ulcerative colitis or Crohn's disease, or a healthy co-twin of an affected twin (not recorded which).

This chain uses TRBV27 with TRBJ2-3; TCRdb reports TRBD1, a call that lacks DNA to check it against. Germline V gives CDR1 MNHEY, CDR2 SMNVEV (reference sequence). CDR3 length equals 12 residues. This CDR3 is CASSLDRGRQYF.

The chain combines TRBV5-1 with TRBJ1-5; TCRdb reports TRBD1, a call that lacks DNA to check it against. CDR1 and CDR2 from the germline V gene are SGHRS and YFSETQ. CDR3 length equals 14 residues. CDR3 amino acids: CAIDSGTKNQPQHF.

The chain employs TRBV14 and TRBJ2-3; TCRdb gives TRBD2 as the D gene, but with no DNA this cannot be confirmed. This CDR3 comprises 17 residues. Per germline, CDR1 SGHDN and CDR2 FVKESK. This CDR3 is CASSYLAGGPGTDTQYF.

The V call is TRBV7-9, the J call TRBJ1-1. The CDR3 runs to 16 residues. CDR1 and CDR2 (germline): SEHNR, FQNEAQ (reference sequence). This CDR3 is CASSLLVGTDAPGAFF.

The gene calls are TRBV3-1 and TRBJ2-7; there is no DNA to check the TCRdb D call of TRBD1. Per germline, CDR1 LGHDT and CDR2 YNNKEL (reference sequence). The CDR3 length is 14 residues. CDR3 sequence: CASSLGQKSYEQYF.

The V call is TRBV20-1, the J call TRBJ2-1; TCRdb indicates TRBD2, and absent DNA this call remains unverified. Germline CDR1 and CDR2: DFQATT and SNEGSKA (reference sequence). This CDR3 contains 14 residues. The CDR3 protein is CSARPGLLYNEQFF.

The chain has TRBV7-9 and TRBJ2-1; TCRdb proposes TRBD2, but this gene call is untestable without DNA. In germline, CDR1 is SEHNR, CDR2 FQNEAQ (reference sequence). The CDR3 runs to 17 residues. CDR3 sequence: CASSLDPAGNSYNEQFF.

This CDR3 is CASSSTSVPYEQYF. This chain uses TRBV28 with TRBJ2-7; lacking DNA, the TRBD2 call made by TCRdb goes unchecked. In germline, CDR1 is MDHEN, CDR2 SYDVKM. The CDR3 length is 14 residues.

This sequence joins TRBV7-9 and TRBJ2-7; checking the TCRdb D call of TRBD2 is not possible without DNA. From germline, CDR1 is SEHNR and CDR2 FQNEAQ (reference sequence). There are 15 residues in the CDR3. CDR3 protein: CASSPRGLAVYEQYF.

The genes are TRBV7-2 and TRBJ2-2; TCRdb designates TRBD2, a call that cannot be tested without DNA. The CDR3 has 15 amino acids. The germline V gene encodes CDR1 SGHTA and CDR2 FQGNSA. CDR3 amino acids: CASSQRASVTGELFF.

The genes are TRBV10-2 and TRBJ2-7. Per the germline V gene, CDR1 is WSHSY and CDR2 is SAAADI. CDR3 length: 15 amino acids. The CDR3 spells CASSGMLDRGYEQYF.

This rearrangement joins TRBV12-3 or TRBV12-4 to TRBJ2-7; TCRdb outputs TRBD1, but without DNA this stays unchecked. This CDR3 spans 14 amino acids. The CDR3: CASGTIWSSYEQYF.

The chain carries TRBV15 and TRBJ2-1; TCRdb gives TRBD2 as the D gene, but with no DNA this cannot be confirmed. CDR1 is LNHNV, CDR2 YYDKDF, per germline (reference sequence). The CDR3 is made up of 16 amino acids. CDR3 residues: CATRASGETFGNEQFF.

The chain links TRBV20-1 to TRBJ2-1; there is no DNA to check the TCRdb D call of TRBD2. The CDR3 is 15 residues long. Germline V lookup: CDR1 DFQATT, CDR2 SNEGSKA (reference sequence). The CDR3 reads CSARRLGLRLDEQFF.

This rearrangement joins TRBV7-8 to TRBJ1-1. The CDR3 totals 12 residues. CDR1 and CDR2 from the germline V gene are SGHVS and FQNEAQ. CDR3 loop: CASSEITTEAFF.

The chain couples TRBV12-3 or TRBV12-4 to TRBJ1-1; TCRdb's D gene call, TRBD1, goes unchecked for lack of DNA. This CDR3 is 15 amino acids long. This chain's CDR3 is CASSPTLRENTEAFF.